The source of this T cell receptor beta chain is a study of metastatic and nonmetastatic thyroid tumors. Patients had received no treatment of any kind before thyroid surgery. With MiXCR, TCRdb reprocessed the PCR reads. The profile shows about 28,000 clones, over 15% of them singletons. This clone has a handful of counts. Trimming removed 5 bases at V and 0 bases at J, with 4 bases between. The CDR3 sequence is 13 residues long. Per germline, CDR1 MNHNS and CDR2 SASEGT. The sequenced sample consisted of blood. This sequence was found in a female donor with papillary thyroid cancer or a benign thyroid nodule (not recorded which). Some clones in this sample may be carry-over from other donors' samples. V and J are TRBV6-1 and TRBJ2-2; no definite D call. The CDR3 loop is CASSWANTGELFF. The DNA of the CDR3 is TGTGCCAGCAGTTGGGCGAACACCGGGGAGCTGTTTTTT.